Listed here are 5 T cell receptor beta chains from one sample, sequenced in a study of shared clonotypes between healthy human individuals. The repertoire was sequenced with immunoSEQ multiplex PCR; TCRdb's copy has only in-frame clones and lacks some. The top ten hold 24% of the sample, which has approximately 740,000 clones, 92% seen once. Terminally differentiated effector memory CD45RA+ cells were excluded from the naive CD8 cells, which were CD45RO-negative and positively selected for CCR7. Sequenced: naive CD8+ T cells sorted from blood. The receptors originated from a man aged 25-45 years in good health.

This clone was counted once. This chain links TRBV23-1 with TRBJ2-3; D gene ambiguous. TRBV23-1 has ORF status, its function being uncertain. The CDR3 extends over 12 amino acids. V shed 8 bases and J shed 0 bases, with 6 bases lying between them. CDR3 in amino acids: CASANSTDTQYF. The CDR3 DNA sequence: TGCGCCAGCGCGAACAGCACAGATACGCAGTATTTT.

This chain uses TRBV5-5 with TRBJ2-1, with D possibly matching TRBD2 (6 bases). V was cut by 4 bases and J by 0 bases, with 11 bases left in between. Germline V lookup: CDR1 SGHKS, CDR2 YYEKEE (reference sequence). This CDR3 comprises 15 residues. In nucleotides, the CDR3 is TGTGCCAGCAGCGGGGGACTGAGCTCCTACAATGAGCAGTTCTTC. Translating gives CASSGGLSSYNEQFF.

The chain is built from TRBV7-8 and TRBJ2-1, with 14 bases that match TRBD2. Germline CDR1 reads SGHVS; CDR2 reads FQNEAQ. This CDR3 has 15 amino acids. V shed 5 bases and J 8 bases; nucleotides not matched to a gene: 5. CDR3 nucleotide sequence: TGTGCCAGCAGCCCGACTAGCGGGAGGGCCCATGAGCAGTTCTTC. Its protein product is CASSPTSGRAHEQFF.

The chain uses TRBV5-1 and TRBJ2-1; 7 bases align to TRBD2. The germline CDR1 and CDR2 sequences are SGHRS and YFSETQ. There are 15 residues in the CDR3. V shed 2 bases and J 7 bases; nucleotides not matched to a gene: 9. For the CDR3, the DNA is TGCGCCAGCAGCTTATTATACCGGGGAGGGAATGAGCAGTTCTTC. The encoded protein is CASSLLYRGGNEQFF.

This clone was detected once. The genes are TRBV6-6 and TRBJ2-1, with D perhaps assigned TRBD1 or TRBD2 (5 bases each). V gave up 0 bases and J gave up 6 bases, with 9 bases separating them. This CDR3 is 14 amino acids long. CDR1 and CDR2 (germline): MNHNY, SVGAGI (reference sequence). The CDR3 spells CASSYSRGSNEQFF. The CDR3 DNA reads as TGTGCCAGCAGTTACTCGAGGGGTTCCAATGAGCAGTTCTTC.